This T cell receptor (beta chain) was retrieved from a study of radiation and T cells in renal cell carcinoma. Study results and caveats: In blood, top tumor clones expanded by 2 weeks, shrinking by 4.

Note on this clone: The antigen is not known.

TCRdb keeps only in-frame clones here, not all; method: immunoSEQ multiplex PCR. The top ten hold roughly 10% of the sample, which has approximately 86,000 clones, just under 85% seen once. The length of the CDR3 is 12 residues. The germline V gene encodes CDR1 ENHRY and CDR2 SYGVKD. The V end was cut by 2 bases, the J end by 3 bases, with 5 bases between. The time point here: blood 4 weeks post-SBRT, at nephrectomy. Noted treatment: 15 Gy SBRT to primary tumor, nephrectomy 4 weeks later. Nephrectomy followed 15 Gy stereotactic body radiation by 4 weeks. Radiation-treated patients gave blood at baseline, week 2 and week 4.

V is TRBV10-3 and J is TRBJ2-7; no reliable D call. The material was blood, obtained from a patient whose treatment included radiotherapy and nephrectomy. This sequence was found in a man aged 50-59 years with renal cell carcinoma. The CDR3: CAISENGYEQYF. The CDR3 DNA reads as TGTGCCATCAGTGAGAACGGCTACGAGCAGTACTTC.